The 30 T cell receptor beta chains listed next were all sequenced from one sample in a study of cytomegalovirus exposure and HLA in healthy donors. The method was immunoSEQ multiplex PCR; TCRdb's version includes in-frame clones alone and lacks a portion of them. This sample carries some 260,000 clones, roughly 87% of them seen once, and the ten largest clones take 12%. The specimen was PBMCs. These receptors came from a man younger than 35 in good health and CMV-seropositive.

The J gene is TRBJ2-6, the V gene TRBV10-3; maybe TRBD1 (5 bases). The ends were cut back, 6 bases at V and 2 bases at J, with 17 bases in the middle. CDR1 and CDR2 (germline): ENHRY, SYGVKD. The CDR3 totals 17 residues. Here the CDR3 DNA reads TGTGCCATCAGCCCAAGTACAGGCGCGGCTGGGGCCAACGTCCTGACTTTC. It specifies CAISPSTGAAGANVLTF.

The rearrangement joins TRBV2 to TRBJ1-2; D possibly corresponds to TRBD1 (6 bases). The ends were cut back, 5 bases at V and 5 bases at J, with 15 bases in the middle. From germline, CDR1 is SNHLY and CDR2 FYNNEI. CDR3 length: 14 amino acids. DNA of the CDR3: TGTGCCAGCAGTTTGGACAGCCCCGGGTATGGCTACACCTTC. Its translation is CASSLDSPGYGYTF.

CDR3 amino acids: CASIQYQETQYF. CDR3 nucleotide sequence: TGTGCCAGTATCCAGTACCAAGAGACCCAGTACTTC. The V and J genes are TRBV19 and TRBJ2-5; D is unclear. The CDR3 is 12 amino acids. From germline, CDR1 is LNHDA and CDR2 SQIVND (reference sequence). Trimming removed 7 bases from V and 0 bases from J, with 6 bases in between. Complete variable domain (other parts from reference TRBV19 and TRBJ2-5): DGGITQSPKYLFRKEGQNVTLSCEQNLNHDAMYWYRQDPGQGLRLIYYSQIVNDFQKGDIAEGYSVSREKKESFPLTVTSAQKNPTAFYLCASIQYQETQYFGPGTRLLVL.

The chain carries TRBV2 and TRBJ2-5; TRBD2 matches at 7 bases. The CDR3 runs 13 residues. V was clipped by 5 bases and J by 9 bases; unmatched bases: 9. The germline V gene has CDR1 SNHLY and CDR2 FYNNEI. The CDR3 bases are TGTGCCAGCAGTCGCTGGAGCGGGGTGGCCCAGTACTTC. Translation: CASSRWSGVAQYF.

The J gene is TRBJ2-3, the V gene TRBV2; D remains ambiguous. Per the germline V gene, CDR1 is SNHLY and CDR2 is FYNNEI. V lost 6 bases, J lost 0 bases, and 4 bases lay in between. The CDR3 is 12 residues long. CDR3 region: CASRASTDTQYF. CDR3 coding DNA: TGTGCCAGCAGGGCTAGCACAGATACGCAGTATTTT.

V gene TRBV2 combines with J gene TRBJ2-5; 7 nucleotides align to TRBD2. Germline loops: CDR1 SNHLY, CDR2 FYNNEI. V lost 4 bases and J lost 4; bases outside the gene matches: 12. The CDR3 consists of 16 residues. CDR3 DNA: TGTGCCAGCAGTGGGTTGGTTCGGGGGGTGGGAGAGACCCAGTACTTC. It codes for CASSGLVRGVGETQYF.

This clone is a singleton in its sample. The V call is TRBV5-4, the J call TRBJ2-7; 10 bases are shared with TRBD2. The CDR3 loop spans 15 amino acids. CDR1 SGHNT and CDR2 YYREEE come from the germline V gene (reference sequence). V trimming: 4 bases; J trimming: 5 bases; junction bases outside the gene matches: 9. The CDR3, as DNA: TGTGCCAGCAGCCCGCTGCTAGCGGGAGACCACGAGCAGTACTTC. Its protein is CASSPLLAGDHEQYF.

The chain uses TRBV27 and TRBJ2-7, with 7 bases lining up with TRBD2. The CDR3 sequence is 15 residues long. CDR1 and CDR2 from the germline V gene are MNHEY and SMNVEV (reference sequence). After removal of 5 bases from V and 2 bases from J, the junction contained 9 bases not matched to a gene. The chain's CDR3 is CASSPRLAVTYEQYF. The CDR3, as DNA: TGTGCCAGCAGTCCCCGGCTAGCGGTTACCTACGAGCAGTACTTC.

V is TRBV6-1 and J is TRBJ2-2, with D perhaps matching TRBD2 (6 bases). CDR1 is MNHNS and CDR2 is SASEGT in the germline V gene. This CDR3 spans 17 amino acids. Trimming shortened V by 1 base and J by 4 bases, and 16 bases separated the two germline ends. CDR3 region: CASSEGRFSGVTGELFF. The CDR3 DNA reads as TGTGCCAGCAGTGAAGGGAGGTTTTCGGGGGTCACCGGGGAGCTGTTTTTT.

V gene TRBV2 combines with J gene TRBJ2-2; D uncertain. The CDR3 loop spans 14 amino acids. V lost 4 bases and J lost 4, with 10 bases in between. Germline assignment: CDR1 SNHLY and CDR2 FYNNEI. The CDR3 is CASSVRTITGELFF. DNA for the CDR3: TGTGCCAGCAGTGTAAGGACCATCACCGGGGAGCTGTTTTTT.

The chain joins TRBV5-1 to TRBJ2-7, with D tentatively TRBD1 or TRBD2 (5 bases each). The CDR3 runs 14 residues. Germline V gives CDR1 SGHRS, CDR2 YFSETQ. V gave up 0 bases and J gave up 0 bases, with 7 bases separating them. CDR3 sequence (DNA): TGCGCCAGCAGCTTGGGGGACGCCTCCTACGAGCAGTACTTC. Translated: CASSLGDASYEQYF.

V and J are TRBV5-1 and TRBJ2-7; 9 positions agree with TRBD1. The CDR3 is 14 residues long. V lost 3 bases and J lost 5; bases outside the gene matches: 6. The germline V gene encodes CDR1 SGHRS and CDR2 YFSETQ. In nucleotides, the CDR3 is TGCGCCAGCAGCTCGGGACAGGGAATCGACGAGCAGTACTTC. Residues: CASSSGQGIDEQYF.

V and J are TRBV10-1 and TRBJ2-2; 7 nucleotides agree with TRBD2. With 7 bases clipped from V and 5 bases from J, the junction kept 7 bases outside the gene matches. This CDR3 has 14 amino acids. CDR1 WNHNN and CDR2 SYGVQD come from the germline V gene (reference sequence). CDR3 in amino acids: CASTRDYETGELFF. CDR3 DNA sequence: TGCGCCAGCACTAGGGACTACGAGACCGGGGAGCTGTTTTTT.

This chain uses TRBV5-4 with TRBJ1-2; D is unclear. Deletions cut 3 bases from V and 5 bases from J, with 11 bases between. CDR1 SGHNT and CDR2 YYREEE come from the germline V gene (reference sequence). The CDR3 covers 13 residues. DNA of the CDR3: TGTGCCAGCAGCTCAGACACACTGTATGGCTACACCTTC. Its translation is CASSSDTLYGYTF. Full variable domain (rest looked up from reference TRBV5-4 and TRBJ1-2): ETGVTQSPTHLIKTRGQQVTLRCSSQSGHNTVSWYQQALGQGPQFIFQYYREEENGRGNFPPRFSGLQFPNYSSELNVNALELDDSALYLCASSSDTLYGYTFGSGTRLTVV.

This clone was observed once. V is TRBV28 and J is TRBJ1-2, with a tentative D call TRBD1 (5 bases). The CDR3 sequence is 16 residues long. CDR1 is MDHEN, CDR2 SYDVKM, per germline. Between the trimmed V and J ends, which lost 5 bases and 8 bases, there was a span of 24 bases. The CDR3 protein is CASSQRPFGGLGGYTF. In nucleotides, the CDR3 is TGTGCCAGCAGTCAAAGACCGTTTGGGGGTCTAGGAGGCTACACCTTC.

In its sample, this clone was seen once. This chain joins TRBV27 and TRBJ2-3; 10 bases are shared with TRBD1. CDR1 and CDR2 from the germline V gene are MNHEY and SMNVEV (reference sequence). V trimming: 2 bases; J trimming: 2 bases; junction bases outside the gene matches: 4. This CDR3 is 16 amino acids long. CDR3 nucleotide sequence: TGTGCCAGCAGTTTACGGGGGACAGGGGTCACAGATACGCAGTATTTT. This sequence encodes CASSLRGTGVTDTQYF.

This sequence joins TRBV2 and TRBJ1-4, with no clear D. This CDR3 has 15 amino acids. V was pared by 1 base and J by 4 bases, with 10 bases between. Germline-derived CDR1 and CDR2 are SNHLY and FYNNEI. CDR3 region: CASSEGGLSNEKLFF. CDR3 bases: TGTGCCAGCAGTGAAGGAGGGTTGAGTAATGAAAAACTGTTTTTT.

The CDR3 loop is CSVRGGGNEQFF. The CDR3 DNA follows: TGCAGCGTGAGAGGGGGGGGCAATGAGCAGTTCTTC. The chain recombines TRBV29-1 with TRBJ2-1, with D possibly TRBD2 on 7 matching bases. CDR1 and CDR2 (germline): SQVTM, ANQGSEA. The V gene lost 6 bases and the J gene lost 6 bases, with 12 bases spanning the gap. This CDR3 is built from 12 residues.

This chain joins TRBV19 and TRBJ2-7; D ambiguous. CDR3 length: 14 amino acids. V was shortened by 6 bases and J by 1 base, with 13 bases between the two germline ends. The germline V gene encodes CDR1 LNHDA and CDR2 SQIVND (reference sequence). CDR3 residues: CASRIFAASYEQYF. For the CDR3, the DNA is TGTGCCAGTAGGATTTTTGCGGCGTCCTACGAGCAGTACTTC.

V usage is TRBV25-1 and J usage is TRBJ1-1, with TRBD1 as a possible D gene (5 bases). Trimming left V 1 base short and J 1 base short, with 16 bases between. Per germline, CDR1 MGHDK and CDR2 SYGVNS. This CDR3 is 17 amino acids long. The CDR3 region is CASSESGRGLKNTEAFF. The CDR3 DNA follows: TGTGCCAGCAGTGAATCGGGGCGAGGACTGAAGAACACTGAAGCTTTCTTT.

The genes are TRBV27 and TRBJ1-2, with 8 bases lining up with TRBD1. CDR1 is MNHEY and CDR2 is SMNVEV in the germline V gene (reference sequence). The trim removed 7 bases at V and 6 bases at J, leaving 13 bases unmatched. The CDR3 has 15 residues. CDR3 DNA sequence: TGTGCCAGCACCTCGGTCCCAGGGGGCTCGGATGGCTACACCTTC. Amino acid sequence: CASTSVPGGSDGYTF.

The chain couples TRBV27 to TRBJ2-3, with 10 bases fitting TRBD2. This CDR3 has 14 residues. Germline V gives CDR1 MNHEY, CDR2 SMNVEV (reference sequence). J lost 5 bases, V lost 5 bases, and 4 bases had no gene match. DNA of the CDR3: TGTGCCAGCAGTGAGCGACTAGCGGGAGATACGCAGTATTTT. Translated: CASSERLAGDTQYF.

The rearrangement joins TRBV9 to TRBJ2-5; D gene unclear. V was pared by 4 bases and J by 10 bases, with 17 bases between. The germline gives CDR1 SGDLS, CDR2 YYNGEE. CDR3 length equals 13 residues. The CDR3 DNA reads TGTGCCAGCAGCCCACTGCCTGGGGTTGGCCAGTACTTC. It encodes CASSPLPGVGQYF.

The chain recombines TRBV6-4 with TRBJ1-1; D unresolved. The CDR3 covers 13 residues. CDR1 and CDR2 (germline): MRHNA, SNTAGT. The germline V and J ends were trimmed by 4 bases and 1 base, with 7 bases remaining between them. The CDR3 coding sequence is TGTGCCAGCAGTGCGAGAGAGAACACTGAAGCTTTCTTT. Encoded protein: CASSARENTEAFF.

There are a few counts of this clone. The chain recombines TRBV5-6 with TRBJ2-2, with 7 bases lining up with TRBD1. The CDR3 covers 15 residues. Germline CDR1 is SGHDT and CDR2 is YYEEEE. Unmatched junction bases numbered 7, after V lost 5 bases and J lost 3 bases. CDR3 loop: CASSLQGWDTGELFF. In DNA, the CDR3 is TGTGCCAGCAGTTTACAGGGGTGGGACACCGGGGAGCTGTTTTTT.

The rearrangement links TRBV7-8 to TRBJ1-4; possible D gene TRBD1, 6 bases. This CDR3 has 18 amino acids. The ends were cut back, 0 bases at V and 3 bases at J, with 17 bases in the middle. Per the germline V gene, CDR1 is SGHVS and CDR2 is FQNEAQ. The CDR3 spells CASSLALRGGSANEKLFF. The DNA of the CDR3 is TGTGCCAGCAGCTTAGCGTTGAGGGGGGGGTCAGCTAATGAAAAACTGTTTTTT.

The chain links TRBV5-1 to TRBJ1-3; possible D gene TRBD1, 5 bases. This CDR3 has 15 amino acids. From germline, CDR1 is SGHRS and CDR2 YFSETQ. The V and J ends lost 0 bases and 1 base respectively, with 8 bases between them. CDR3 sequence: CASSLVGQSGNTIYF. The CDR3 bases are TGCGCCAGCAGCTTGGTGGGGCAATCTGGAAACACCATATATTTT.

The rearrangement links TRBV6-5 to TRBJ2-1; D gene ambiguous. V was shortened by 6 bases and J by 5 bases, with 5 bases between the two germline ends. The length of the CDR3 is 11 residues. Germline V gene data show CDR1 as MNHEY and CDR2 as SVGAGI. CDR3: CASRRNNEQFF. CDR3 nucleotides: TGTGCCAGCAGGCGGAACAATGAGCAGTTCTTC.

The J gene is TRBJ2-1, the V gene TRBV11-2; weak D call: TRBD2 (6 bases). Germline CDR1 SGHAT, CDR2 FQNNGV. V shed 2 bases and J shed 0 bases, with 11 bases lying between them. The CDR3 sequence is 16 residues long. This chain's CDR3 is CASSLRRGTSYNEQFF. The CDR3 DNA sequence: TGTGCCAGCAGCTTAAGGCGCGGGACCTCCTACAATGAGCAGTTCTTC.

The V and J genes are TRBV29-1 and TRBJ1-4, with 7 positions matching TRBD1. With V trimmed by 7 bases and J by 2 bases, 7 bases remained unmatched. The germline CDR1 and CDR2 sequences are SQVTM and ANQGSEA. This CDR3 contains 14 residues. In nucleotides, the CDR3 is TGCAGCGCAAAGACAGGGAGCACTAATGAAAAACTGTTTTTT. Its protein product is CSAKTGSTNEKLFF. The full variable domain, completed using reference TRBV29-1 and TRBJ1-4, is SAVISQKPSRDICQRGTSLTIQCQVDSQVTMMFWYRQQPGQSLTLIATANQGSEATYESGFVIDKFPISRPNLTFSTLTVSNMSPEDSSIYLCSAKTGSTNEKLFFGSGTQLSVL.